The next 31 T cell receptor beta chains were all read from a single sample in a study of blood T cell repertoires in COVID-19. Measured with immunoSEQ multiplex PCR; TCRdb has only the in-frame clones, and not every one. This table has some 33,000 clones, 65% to 90% appearing once. Source material: peripheral blood. The receptor source for this set is a human donor in a cohort sampled during active COVID-19.

The chain is built from TRBV11-2 and TRBJ1-4; 7 nucleotides match TRBD1. Germline CDR1 SGHAT, CDR2 FQNNGV. V shed 4 bases and J 5 bases; nucleotides not matched to a gene: 4. CDR3 length: 14 residues. The CDR3 DNA is TGTGCCAGCAGCTCTTCACAGGGGAATGAAAAACTGTTTTTT. Encoded protein: CASSSSQGNEKLFF.

This sequence joins TRBV2 and TRBJ1-4; no firm D call. V was clipped by 5 bases and J by 11 bases, with 9 bases between them. The CDR3 is 11 residues long. Germline CDR1 and CDR2: SNHLY and FYNNEI. The CDR3 coding sequence is TGTGCCAGCAGTTTTGGCAACAAACTGTTTTTT. This sequence encodes CASSFGNKLFF.

The table lists this clone with a count of one. The rearrangement links TRBV3-1 (or the pseudogene TRBV3-2) to TRBJ2-7; D gene unclear. V was cut by 4 bases and J by 5 bases, with 12 bases left in between. CDR1 and CDR2 (germline): LGHDT, YNNKEL (reference sequence). This CDR3 is built from 13 residues. The CDR3 protein is CASSRAYVHEQYF. The DNA of the CDR3 is TGTGCCAGCAGCCGAGCCTACGTACACGAGCAGTACTTC.

A word on this clone: The junction and the germline gene differ at one end; a read error may be behind it. The genes are TRBV6-5 and TRBJ2-1; TRBD1 aligns across 11 bases. This CDR3 comprises 13 residues. CDR1 and CDR2 from the germline V gene are MNHEY and SVGAGI. CDR3 region: CASSRGQGEMGVF. The CDR3 nucleotides are TGTGCCAGCAGTCGGGGACAGGGGGAAATGGGCGTCTTC.

This rearrangement joins TRBV18 to TRBJ2-1; maybe TRBD2 (5 bases). CDR1 and CDR2 from the germline V gene are KGHSH and LQKENI. CDR3 length: 17 amino acids. V was pared by 6 bases and J by 0 bases, with 18 bases between. For the CDR3, the DNA is TGTGCCAGCTCTCGTACCTACGGGGATGCCTCCTACAATGAGCAGTTCTTC. Amino acid sequence: CASSRTYGDASYNEQFF.

This sequence joins TRBV4-2 and TRBJ2-3; D is unclear. CDR1 is LGHNA and CDR2 is YNFKEQ in the germline V gene. The V gene lost 3 bases and the J gene lost 6 bases, with 10 bases spanning the gap. CDR3 length: 13 amino acids. The chain's CDR3 is CASSQSALDTQYF. CDR3 nucleotide sequence: TGTGCCAGCAGCCAGAGTGCACTGGATACGCAGTATTTT.

The rearrangement links TRBV7-9 to TRBJ1-1; maybe TRBD1 (5 bases). CDR1 is SEHNR, CDR2 FQNEAQ, per germline (reference sequence). V dropped 5 bases and J dropped 10 bases, with 14 bases sitting between them. The CDR3 consists of 12 residues. The CDR3 loop is CASSLEDGGAFF. The CDR3 bases are TGTGCCAGCAGCCTAGAGGACGGGGGAGCTTTCTTT.

In its sample, this clone was seen once. The V and J genes are TRBV4-1 and TRBJ2-2; 12 nucleotides agree with TRBD2. The CDR3 extends over 16 amino acids. Per the germline V gene, CDR1 is MGHRA and CDR2 is YSYEKL. V gave up 3 bases and J gave up 6 bases; unmatched junction bases: 5. CDR3 in DNA: TGCGCCAGCAGCCATGCTAGCGGGGGGGCCTCCGGGGAGCTGTTTTTT. Translation: CASSHASGGASGELFF.

The chain is built from TRBV7-2 and TRBJ1-1; maybe TRBD1 (6 bases). Germline loops: CDR1 SGHTA, CDR2 FQGNSA. The length of the CDR3 is 14 residues. V lost 2 bases to trimming and J lost 0 bases, with 7 bases between them. The CDR3 here is CASSLQGMNTEAFF. The DNA for the CDR3 is TGTGCCAGCAGCTTACAGGGGATGAACACTGAAGCTTTCTTT.

This clone came up a few times. This chain joins TRBV7-6 and TRBJ2-7; D possibly corresponds to TRBD1 (5 bases). V was cut by 5 bases and J by 6 bases, with 11 bases left in between. The CDR3 runs to 12 residues. The V gene's germline CDR1 is SGHVS and CDR2 FNYEAQ. CDR3 in amino acids: CASSLQGGEQYF. The DNA of the CDR3 is TGTGCCAGCAGCCTCCAGGGTGGCGAGCAGTACTTC.

This chain links TRBV24-1 with TRBJ1-2, with 7 bases lining up with TRBD1. Trimming at V came to 8 bases and at J to 12 bases, leaving 17 bases not matched to a gene. This CDR3 is 14 amino acids long. Germline V lookup: CDR1 KGHDR, CDR2 SFDVKD. The CDR3 here is CATKSGTAKWGDTF. The CDR3 region has the DNA TGTGCCACCAAATCCGGGACAGCTAAGTGGGGCGACACCTTC.

A single count supports this clone. The V call is TRBV18, the J call TRBJ1-2; 8 bases align to TRBD1. Per the germline V gene, CDR1 is KGHSH and CDR2 is LQKENI. The V and J ends lost 6 bases and 7 bases, in that order; junction bases with no gene match: 10. The CDR3 extends over 14 amino acids. This CDR3 reads CASSPDRASLGYTF. DNA for the CDR3: TGTGCCAGCTCTCCGGACAGGGCAAGCCTTGGCTACACCTTC.

The chain links TRBV5-4 to TRBJ2-2, with 9 bases that match TRBD1. Germline trimming cut 5 bases from V and 0 bases from J; bases unmatched to any gene: 5. The germline gives CDR1 SGHNT, CDR2 YYREEE (reference sequence). The CDR3 loop spans 16 amino acids. The DNA of the CDR3 is TGTGCCAGCAGACTCGGGACAGGGCCGAACACCGGGGAGCTGTTTTTT. This translates into CASRLGTGPNTGELFF.

About this clone itself: Relative to the germline gene, one junction end is altered; a read error may explain this. This sample also contains other DNA sequences that code for the same CDR3. The V call is TRBV5-1, the J call TRBJ2-2; TRBD2 matches 9 bases. Germline CDR1 reads SGHRS; CDR2 reads YFSETQ. The CDR3 sequence is 14 residues long. The CDR3 DNA reads as TGCGCCAGCAGTACTAGCGGGTCCACCGGGGAGTTGTTTTTT. Protein product: CASSTSGSTGELFF.

V and J are TRBV7-9 and TRBJ2-7; the D gene is possibly TRBD1 (6 bases). V shed 2 bases and J shed 4 bases, with 6 bases lying between them. Germline V gives CDR1 SEHNR, CDR2 FQNEAQ (reference sequence). The CDR3 spans 12 residues. CDR3 sequence: CASSLQGYEQYF. The CDR3 coding sequence is TGTGCCAGCAGCTTACAGGGGTACGAGCAGTACTTC. Drawing the rest from reference TRBV7-9 and TRBJ2-7, the complete variable domain is DTGVSQNPRHKITKRGQNVTFRCDPISEHNRLYWYRQTLGQGPEFLTYFQNEAQLEKSRLLSDRFSAERPKGSFSTLEIQRTEQGDSAMYLCASSLQGYEQYFGPGTRLTVT.

The CDR3 coding sequence is TGCGCCAGCAGCCAAGCCGGGACTGGGAATGAAAAACTGTTTTTT. It is translated as CASSQAGTGNEKLFF. The V call is TRBV4-1, the J call TRBJ1-4, with a weak D call TRBD1 (5 bases). CDR1 MGHRA and CDR2 YSYEKL come from the germline V gene. CDR3 length: 15 amino acids. V dropped 1 base and J dropped 5 bases, with 11 bases sitting between them.

V gene TRBV19 combines with J gene TRBJ1-5; 7 bases are a match to TRBD1. The germline V gene has CDR1 LNHDA and CDR2 SQIVND (reference sequence). V gave up 6 bases and J gave up 3 bases; unmatched junction bases: 11. The CDR3 loop spans 16 amino acids. The CDR3 DNA follows: TGTGCCAGTAGAGGACAGCAGGGGGTCTCCAATCAGCCCCAGCATTTT. This encodes CASRGQQGVSNQPQHF. Complete variable domain (other parts from reference TRBV19 and TRBJ1-5): DGGITQSPKYLFRKEGQNVTLSCEQNLNHDAMYWYRQDPGQGLRLIYYSQIVNDFQKGDIAEGYSVSREKKESFPLTVTSAQKNPTAFYLCASRGQQGVSNQPQHFGDGTRLSIL.

The chain employs TRBV5-6 and TRBJ2-1, with 7 bases identical to TRBD2. The CDR3 extends over 14 amino acids. Trimming at V came to 4 bases and at J to 9 bases, leaving 10 bases not matched to a gene. Germline-derived CDR1 and CDR2 are SGHDT and YYEEEE. CDR3 sequence (DNA): TGTGCCAGCAGCCTTGAGGGAGGGGCGGGTGAGCAGTTCTTC. Encoded protein: CASSLEGGAGEQFF.

This clone was picked up one time. The J gene is TRBJ2-3, the V gene TRBV9, with 8 positions matching TRBD1. V shed 0 bases and J 4 bases; nucleotides not matched to a gene: 7. CDR3 length: 16 amino acids. CDR1 SGDLS and CDR2 YYNGEE come from the germline V gene. The CDR3 region has the DNA TGTGCCAGCAGCGTAGCCGGGACAGGAAGCGCAGATACGCAGTATTTT. The encoded protein is CASSVAGTGSADTQYF. Full variable domain (outside the CDR3, taken from reference TRBV9 and TRBJ2-3): DSGVTQTPKHLITATGQRVTLRCSPRSGDLSVYWYQQSLDQGLQFLIQYYNGEERAKGNILERFSAQQFPDLHSELNLSSLELGDSALYFCASSVAGTGSADTQYFGPGTRLTVL.

V usage is TRBV2 and J usage is TRBJ1-6, with no clear D. V dropped 4 bases and J dropped 8 bases, with 15 bases sitting between them. Germline assignment: CDR1 SNHLY and CDR2 FYNNEI. CDR3 length: 15 amino acids. CDR3 sequence (DNA): TGTGCCAGCAGTGCACCCTGGGAGGAGGATTCACCCCTCCACTTT. It specifies CASSAPWEEDSPLHF.

The chain employs TRBV11-3 and TRBJ2-3; 7 positions match TRBD1. The CDR3 sequence is 14 residues long. The V gene end was trimmed by 4 bases and the J gene end by 0 bases; junction bases not matched to a gene: 1. Germline CDR1 and CDR2: SGHNT and YENEEA. CDR3 amino acids: CASSSTGSTDTQYF. As DNA, the CDR3 is TGTGCCAGCAGCTCGACAGGGAGCACAGATACGCAGTATTTT.

The sample holds a few counts of this clone. The V gene is TRBV9, the J gene TRBJ2-1; D gene uncertain. Germline V lookup: CDR1 SGDLS, CDR2 YYNGEE. With 0 bases removed from V and 8 bases from J, the gap between germline ends came to 12 bases. The CDR3 runs 14 residues. CDR3 bases: TGTGCCAGCAGCGTAGCTACGAGCGTCCATGAGCAGTTCTTC. It is translated as CASSVATSVHEQFF.

This clone has only a few counts. The chain joins TRBV5-1 to TRBJ1-5, with D hard to call. Per germline, CDR1 SGHRS and CDR2 YFSETQ. V gave up 4 bases and J gave up 5 bases, with 10 bases separating them. CDR3 length equals 13 residues. The CDR3 region is CASSVGSDQPQHF. The CDR3 nucleotides are TGCGCCAGCAGCGTCGGTAGTGATCAGCCCCAGCATTTT.

Here the CDR3 reads CASSQYGPRQGAYNEQFF. The DNA for the CDR3 is TGTGCCAGCAGCCAATACGGGCCCAGACAGGGCGCCTACAATGAGCAGTTCTTC. V usage is TRBV7-3 and J usage is TRBJ2-1; 7 nucleotides line up with TRBD1. Germline loops: CDR1 SGHTA, CDR2 FQGTGA. J lost 2 bases, V lost 5 bases, and 15 bases had no gene match. CDR3 length equals 18 residues.

The V and J genes are TRBV7-2 and TRBJ1-2; the D is unclear. The CDR3 has 13 amino acids. Germline V gives CDR1 SGHTA, CDR2 FQGNSA. The V end was cut by 1 base, the J end by 6 bases, with 9 bases between. The CDR3 DNA sequence: TGTGCCAGCAGCTTAGGAGGATTCGATGGCTACACCTTC. It translates to CASSLGGFDGYTF.

The chain is built from TRBV7-8 and TRBJ1-2; 8 bases fit TRBD1. The junction had 13 bases not matched to a gene; V was cut back by 5 bases and J by 8 bases. The CDR3 sequence is 15 residues long. Germline V gene lookup returns CDR1 SGHVS and CDR2 FQNEAQ. CDR3 bases: TGTGCCAGCAGCGCCCGCGACAGGGGATCTTTCGGCTACACCTTC. This gives the protein CASSARDRGSFGYTF.

In the case of this clone: An end of the junction does not agree with germline; a read error may underlie this. This rearrangement joins TRBV7-3 to TRBJ1-1; the D gene is possibly TRBD1 (6 bases). Germline V gives CDR1 SGHTA, CDR2 FQGTGA. The CDR3 has 15 residues. In DNA, the CDR3 is TGTGCCAGCAGCCTAACCCCCAGGGGCGGCACTGAAGCTTTCTTT. As protein: CASSLTPRGGTEAFF.

This clone has a handful of counts. The rearrangement joins TRBV5-4 to TRBJ2-5, with TRBD1 as a possible D gene (6 bases). The length of the CDR3 is 15 residues. With 4 bases removed from V and 1 base from J, the gap between germline ends came to 14 bases. Per germline, CDR1 SGHNT and CDR2 YYREEE (reference sequence). This chain's CDR3 is CASSLRDIFQETQYF. Here the CDR3 DNA reads TGTGCCAGCAGCCTACGGGACATATTCCAAGAGACCCAGTACTTC.

The chain links TRBV9 to TRBJ2-5; D is perhaps TRBD2 (7 bases). V was cut by 0 bases and J by 3 bases, with 12 bases left in between. Germline V lookup: CDR1 SGDLS, CDR2 YYNGEE. The CDR3 is made up of 15 amino acids. CDR3 nucleotides: TGTGCCAGCAGCGTAGAGGCGGGGGCAGAAGAGACCCAGTACTTC. It specifies CASSVEAGAEETQYF.

The V call is TRBV19, the J call TRBJ2-7, with 7 bases aligning to TRBD1. J lost 1 base, V lost 1 base, and 16 bases had no gene match. There are 19 residues in the CDR3. Per the germline V gene, CDR1 is LNHDA and CDR2 is SQIVND (reference sequence). Here the CDR3 DNA reads TGTGCCAGTAGTATAGGGCGACAGGGTAGGTCCATGGGATCCTACGAGCAGTACTTC. Translating it yields CASSIGRQGRSMGSYEQYF.

CDR3 region: CASSLGGQGPSLTEAFF. The CDR3 nucleotides read TGTGCCAGCAGCTTAGGCGGACAGGGGCCATCATTGACTGAAGCTTTCTTT. This chain connects TRBV7-2 to TRBJ1-1; 9 bases match TRBD1. V gave up 1 base and J gave up 5 bases; unmatched junction bases: 11. The CDR3 extends over 17 amino acids. Germline V gene lookup returns CDR1 SGHTA and CDR2 FQGNSA.